The 26 T cell receptor beta chains below all came from one sample that was sequenced in a study of PD-1 blockade in classical Hodgkin lymphoma. The time point was: cycle 4 day 1 (C4D1), after six to seven weeks of nivolumab. Each patient relapsed following autologous stem cell transplantation, and prior brentuximab vedotin exposure differed. Assay: immunoSEQ multiplex PCR; the TCRdb copy retains only in-frame clones and omits some. The sample yields some 16,000 clones, about four fifths seen once. The sequencing used peripheral blood mononuclear cells (PBMCs), collected before the fourth cycle of nivolumab. These receptors originate from a human donor with classical Hodgkin lymphoma.

CDR3 amino acids: CASSTWTGGYEQYF. The CDR3 DNA sequence: TGTGCCAGCAGCACCTGGACAGGGGGCTACGAGCAGTACTTC. The gene calls are TRBV7-9 and TRBJ2-7, with TRBD1 matching 10 bases. The J segment lost 3 bases and the V segment lost 5 bases, leaving 4 bases of the junction unmatched. Germline loops: CDR1 SEHNR, CDR2 FQNEAQ (reference sequence). CDR3 size: 14 residues.

This clone was observed a few times. This chain joins TRBV7-9 and TRBJ1-1; the D gene is possibly TRBD1 (6 bases). Deletions cut 5 bases from V and 7 bases from J, with 14 bases between. The germline CDR1 and CDR2 sequences are SEHNR and FQNEAQ (reference sequence). The CDR3 contains 13 residues. DNA of the CDR3: TGTGCCAGCAGCCTTAACAGGGTAAATGAAGCTTTCTTT. Protein sequence: CASSLNRVNEAFF.

The chain uses TRBV20-1 and TRBJ2-5; no clear D. Germline CDR1 is DFQATT and CDR2 is SNEGSKA (reference sequence). The CDR3 covers 10 residues. V lost 6 bases and J 5 bases, leaving 7 bases between the germline ends. The CDR3 region is CSASLETQYF. CDR3 in DNA: TGCAGTGCCTCGTTGGAGACCCAGTACTTC.

This chain links TRBV18 with TRBJ2-7; 7 nucleotides line up with TRBD1. Germline V gene lookup returns CDR1 KGHSH and CDR2 LQKENI. The CDR3 runs 15 residues. V dropped 3 bases and J dropped 5; count of bases not matched to a gene: 10. The CDR3 spells CASSPLGQAYNEQYF. The CDR3 nucleotides read TGTGCCAGCTCACCCCTCGGACAGGCCTATAACGAGCAGTACTTC. The full variable domain, its missing parts supplied by reference TRBV18 and TRBJ2-7, is NAGVMQNPRHLVRRRGQEARLRCSPMKGHSHVYWYRQLPEEGLKFMVYLQKENIIDESGMPKERFSAEFPKEGPSILRIQQVVRGDSAAYFCASSPLGQAYNEQYFGPGTRLTVT.

The chain couples TRBV4-3 to TRBJ2-7, with 8 bases that match TRBD1. CDR3 length: 14 residues. Germline V CDR1 and CDR2: LGHNA, YSLEER. Germline trimming cut 1 base from V and 2 bases from J; bases unmatched to any gene: 1. This CDR3 reads CASSQGTGPYEQYF. CDR3 sequence (DNA): TGCGCCAGCAGCCAAGGGACAGGGCCCTACGAGCAGTACTTC.

The chain's CDR3 is CASRGQGFNYGYTF. Here the CDR3 DNA reads TGTGCCAGCAGGGGACAGGGGTTTAACTATGGCTACACCTTC. The rearrangement links TRBV6-1 to TRBJ1-2, with 10 bases identical to TRBD1. The CDR3 sequence is 14 residues long. Germline V gene sequence: CDR1 MNHNS, CDR2 SASEGT. Unmatched junction bases numbered 2, after V lost 6 bases and J lost 1 base.

This clone appeared a few times. The gene calls are TRBV7-9 and TRBJ2-7; 10 bases are shared with TRBD2. The V segment lost 7 bases and the J segment 5 bases; nucleotides outside the gene matches: 11. Germline V gives CDR1 SEHNR, CDR2 FQNEAQ (reference sequence). The CDR3 extends over 15 amino acids. For the CDR3, the DNA is TGTGCCAGCAACAACCTTCCTAGCGGGGGCGACGAGCAGTACTTC. Translation gives CASNNLPSGGDEQYF.

This chain joins TRBV5-1 and TRBJ1-4; D is unclear. Looked up from germline, CDR1 is SGHRS and CDR2 is YFSETQ. The CDR3 totals 16 residues. V was cut by 1 base and J by 0 bases, with 10 bases left in between. The CDR3 loop reads CASSLWQVATNEKLFF. The CDR3 DNA sequence: TGCGCCAGCAGCTTGTGGCAGGTTGCAACTAATGAAAAACTGTTTTTT.

Remarks on this clone: The sample holds other DNA sequences that translate to the same CDR3. The gene calls are TRBV5-1 and TRBJ1-4; no reliable D call. Trimming took 0 bases from V and 5 from J, leaving 8 bases between them. Per the germline V gene, CDR1 is SGHRS and CDR2 is YFSETQ. The CDR3 has 14 residues. CDR3 sequence reads: CASSLGGGNEKLFF. Written as DNA, the CDR3 is TGCGCCAGCAGCTTGGGGGGTGGGAATGAAAAACTGTTTTTT. The full variable domain, its missing parts supplied by reference TRBV5-1 and TRBJ1-4, is KAGVTQTPRYLIKTRGQQVTLSCSPISGHRSVSWYQQTPGQGLQFLFEYFSETQRNKGNFPGRFSGRQFSNSRSEMNVSTLELGDSALYLCASSLGGGNEKLFFGSGTQLSVL.

The chain employs TRBV7-9 and TRBJ2-1, with D perhaps matching TRBD1 (6 bases). This CDR3 comprises 16 residues. The germline gives CDR1 SEHNR, CDR2 FQNEAQ (reference sequence). V shed 5 bases and J shed 8 bases, with 22 bases lying between them. DNA of the CDR3: TGTGCCAGCAGCCTACACTACAGGGTACTAGACGATGAGCAGTTCTTC. It encodes CASSLHYRVLDDEQFF.

The chain combines TRBV5-1 with TRBJ2-5; a weak D match, TRBD1 (7 bases). From germline, CDR1 is SGHRS and CDR2 YFSETQ. Deletions cut 3 bases from V and 5 bases from J, with 17 bases between. The CDR3 runs to 15 residues. The CDR3 nucleotides read TGCGCCAGCAGCTCAATTGGACAGGCGGGGGAGACCCAGTACTTC. Translated, it gives CASSSIGQAGETQYF.

This clone has just a few counts. The chain uses TRBV25-1 and TRBJ1-1, with TRBD1 identical over 8 bases. The CDR3 length is 14 residues. Germline values: CDR1 MGHDK, CDR2 SYGVNS. V dropped 4 bases and J dropped 2; count of bases not matched to a gene: 3. The CDR3 DNA reads as TGTGCCAGCAGTGGGACAGGGAGAAACACTGAAGCTTTCTTT. Its protein is CASSGTGRNTEAFF.

The chain uses TRBV27 and TRBJ1-2, with 12 bases aligning to TRBD1. The CDR3 loop spans 13 amino acids. Germline V gene data show CDR1 as MNHEY and CDR2 as SMNVEV (reference sequence). Unmatched junction bases numbered 5, after V lost 6 bases and J lost 9 bases. The CDR3 loop reads CASRVGQGASYTF. CDR3 in DNA: TGTGCCAGCAGAGTGGGACAGGGGGCGAGCTACACCTTC.

The rearrangement uses TRBV6-5 and TRBJ1-3; D perhaps matches TRBD1 (5 bases). The V end lost 2 bases, the J end lost 1 base, and 9 bases lay between the germline ends. Germline V gene lookup returns CDR1 MNHEY and CDR2 SVGAGI. The CDR3 loop spans 15 amino acids. This CDR3 reads CASSYNRLSGNTIYF. The CDR3 DNA follows: TGTGCCAGCAGTTACAACAGGCTTTCTGGAAACACCATATATTTT.

In this sample, this clone turned up a few times. The chain has TRBV4-2 and TRBJ1-5, with TRBD1 as a possible D gene (5 bases). V was trimmed by 0 bases and J by 6 bases, leaving 18 bases between them. CDR1 is LGHNA and CDR2 is YNFKEQ in the germline V gene. CDR3 size: 17 residues. The CDR3 protein is CASSQDNSQGWGQPQHF. The CDR3 nucleotides read TGTGCCAGCAGCCAAGATAATAGCCAGGGCTGGGGTCAGCCCCAGCATTTT.

V gene TRBV6-4 combines with J gene TRBJ2-1, with D perhaps being TRBD1 or TRBD2 (5 bases each). CDR1 and CDR2 from the germline V gene are MRHNA and SNTAGT. This CDR3 is built from 15 residues. Trimming took 0 bases from V and 13 from J, leaving 19 bases between them. The CDR3 nucleotides read TGTGCCAGCAGTGACTCGGAGGAAGGGGCAGTGTACCAGTTCTTC. Its translation: CASSDSEEGAVYQFF.

The V and J genes are TRBV7-5 and TRBJ2-3; TRBD2, as called in the table, went unchecked against the DNA. TRBV7-5 is described as a pseudogene. The CDR3 sequence is 19 residues long. The CDR3 coding sequence is TGTGCCAGAAGCTGTACCGGGACTAGCGGGCTAGAGAGCACAGATACGCAGTATTTT. This translates into CARSCTGTSGLESTDTQYF.

CDR3: CASTPLGQASPGELFF. Written as DNA, the CDR3 is TGTGCCAGCACCCCCCTGGGGCAGGCCTCCCCCGGGGAGCTGTTTTTT. The rearrangement joins TRBV7-8 to TRBJ2-2; perhaps TRBD1 as D (5 bases). With 7 bases removed from V and 6 bases from J, the gap between germline ends came to 21 bases. Germline lookup yields CDR1 SGHVS and CDR2 FQNEAQ. The CDR3 has 16 amino acids. Full variable domain (missing parts from reference TRBV7-8 and TRBJ2-2): GAGVSQSPRYKVAKRGQDVALRCDPISGHVSLFWYQQALGQGPEFLTYFQNEAQLDKSGLPSDRFFAERPEGSVSTLKIQRTQQEDSAVYLCASTPLGQASPGELFFGEGSRLTVL.

V gene TRBV27 combines with J gene TRBJ1-5; D possibly corresponds to TRBD1 (5 bases). The CDR3 is made up of 14 amino acids. V dropped 6 bases and J dropped 5 bases, with 14 bases sitting between them. CDR1 and CDR2 from the germline V gene are MNHEY and SMNVEV (reference sequence). CDR3 DNA sequence: TGTGCCAGCAGCACATCGAGAGGGGATCAGCCCCAGCATTTT. It translates to CASSTSRGDQPQHF.

The chain uses TRBV5-1 and TRBJ2-2; TRBD2 matches at 8 bases. The CDR3 consists of 16 residues. V was clipped by 0 bases and J by 2 bases; unmatched bases: 3. Germline V gene lookup returns CDR1 SGHRS and CDR2 YFSETQ. For the CDR3, the DNA is TGCGCCAGCAGCTTGGTTGCGGGGGGAAACACCGGGGAGCTGTTTTTT. Translation: CASSLVAGGNTGELFF.

This clone was observed a few times. The V and J genes are TRBV5-1 and TRBJ1-1, with D tentatively TRBD1 (5 bases). Trimming left V 6 bases short and J 5 bases short, with 14 bases between. Per germline, CDR1 SGHRS and CDR2 YFSETQ. There are 13 residues in the CDR3. The CDR3 reads CASTVGVGTEAFF. The CDR3 DNA follows: TGCGCCAGCACCGTAGGGGTGGGGACTGAAGCTTTCTTT.

The CDR3 reads CASSPGSDYEQYF. The CDR3 DNA follows: TGTGCCAGCAGCCCCGGTAGCGACTACGAGCAGTACTTC. This chain links TRBV5-8 with TRBJ2-7, with D possibly matching TRBD2 (5 bases). Germline V gene sequence: CDR1 SGHTS, CDR2 YDEGEE. The CDR3 covers 13 residues. Trimming cost V 4 bases and J 3 bases, with 11 bases left between them.

This chain links TRBV7-9 with TRBJ2-5, with 8 bases that match TRBD2. Germline V lookup: CDR1 SEHNR, CDR2 FQNEAQ (reference sequence). V dropped 5 bases and J dropped 1; count of bases not matched to a gene: 3. The CDR3 is 14 amino acids. CDR3 region: CASSELAVQETQYF. For the CDR3, the DNA is TGTGCCAGCAGCGAACTAGCGGTCCAAGAGACCCAGTACTTC.

The chain links TRBV7-9 to TRBJ2-5; D could derive from TRBD1 or TRBD2 (5 bases each). V lost 4 bases and J lost 4, with 16 bases in between. This CDR3 has 15 residues. In germline, CDR1 is SEHNR, CDR2 FQNEAQ (reference sequence). The CDR3 reads CASSSDLGVAETQYF. The CDR3 nucleotides are TGTGCCAGCAGCTCTGATCTGGGGGTTGCAGAGACCCAGTACTTC.

This clone was recorded a few times. The rearrangement joins TRBV5-1 to TRBJ1-2, with 9 nucleotides matching TRBD1. Germline lookup yields CDR1 SGHRS and CDR2 YFSETQ. The CDR3 totals 13 residues. Trimming cost V 0 bases and J 8 bases; bases outside gene matches: 2. CDR3 loop: CASSLGTGEGYTF. The CDR3 DNA sequence: TGCGCCAGCAGCTTGGGGACAGGGGAGGGCTACACCTTC.

J is TRBJ1-4 and V is TRBV5-1; D is unclear. The germline V gene encodes CDR1 SGHRS and CDR2 YFSETQ. V was pared by 1 base and J by 0 bases, with 10 bases between. CDR3 length: 16 amino acids. The chain's CDR3 is CASSLSSQATNEKLFF. For the CDR3, the DNA is TGCGCCAGCAGCTTGTCGAGCCAAGCAACTAATGAAAAACTGTTTTTT. Drawing the rest from reference TRBV5-1 and TRBJ1-4, the complete variable domain is KAGVTQTPRYLIKTRGQQVTLSCSPISGHRSVSWYQQTPGQGLQFLFEYFSETQRNKGNFPGRFSGRQFSNSRSEMNVSTLELGDSALYLCASSLSSQATNEKLFFGSGTQLSVL.